The following is a TCR beta chain sequence with its context. What it binds is unknown. The data originate from a study of cytomegalovirus exposure and HLA in healthy donors. Study-wide background: Within an early data release were tens of millions of unique TCRs drawn from HLA-typed donors. General study findings and limits: Relative to the approximately 680-donor mean, N-insertions were reportedly fewer in an Asian-associated ancestry cluster in a later analysis. The authors later linked a missense DCLRE1C variant to TCR beta V- and J-gene trimming.

CDR3 length: 14 amino acids. Looked up from germline, CDR1 is SGHKS and CDR2 is YYEKEE (reference sequence). V was pared by 4 bases and J by 2 bases, with 12 bases between. The study ran its PCR with 60 Vbeta and 13 Jbeta primers. Assay used: immunoSEQ multiplex PCR; TCRdb lists only in-frame clones, some missing. Of 93,000 or so clones listed, approximately 72% are singletons. Sequencing was done on a sample of PBMCs. The V and J genes are TRBV5-5 and TRBJ2-5; D remains ambiguous. The sequence derives from a woman aged 45-59 years in good health and CMV-seronegative. DNA for the CDR3: TGTGCCAGCAGCCATGACTTGGCTCAAGAGACCCAGTACTTC. Its translation is CASSHDLAQETQYF. The whole variable domain, filled in from reference TRBV5-5 and TRBJ2-5, reads DAGVTQSPTHLIKTRGQQVTLRCSPISGHKSVSWYQQVLGQGPQFIFQYYEKEERGRGNFPDRFSARQFPNYSSELNVNALLLGDSALYLCASSHDLAQETQYFGPGTRLLVL.